One sample yielded the 4 T cell receptor beta chains listed below, sequenced in a study of blood T cells in healthy people across ages. Sample-barcoded 5' priming and a J-beta primer mix drove a second PCR of 7 to 11 cycles. TCRdb analysed the 5' RACE reads with MiXCR anew, one entry per CDR3 protein. This table holds around 1,000,000 distinct CDR3 sequences, under 30% found once. These data were likewise used in another study, on T cells of mothers and their children.

Material for sequencing was blood. The receptors originated from a girl aged 2 to 10 in good health.

The chain uses TRBV29-1 and TRBJ2-1; no firm D call. In germline, CDR1 is SQVTM, CDR2 ANQGSEA. V was clipped by 4 bases and J by 5 bases, with 9 bases between them. The CDR3 has 12 residues. The CDR3, as DNA: TGCAGCGTTGGATCCGTCAACAATGAGCAGTTCTTC. Encoded protein: CSVGSVNNEQFF.

This clonotype was picked up a small number of times. The chain uses TRBV4-3 and TRBJ2-3; 12 positions match TRBD2. CDR3 length: 20 residues. CDR1 is LGHNA, CDR2 YSLEER, per germline. The junction had 12 bases not matched to a gene; V was cut back by 0 bases and J by 2 bases. The CDR3 loop is CASSQDRTSGELDLTDTQYF. The DNA of the CDR3 is TGCGCCAGCAGCCAAGATAGGACTAGCGGGGAGCTTGATCTCACAGATACGCAGTATTTT.

The J gene is TRBJ2-2, the V gene TRBV4-2, with a weak D call TRBD1 (5 bases). V was shortened by 1 base and J by 5 bases, with 14 bases between the two germline ends. Per the germline V gene, CDR1 is LGHNA and CDR2 is YNFKEQ. This CDR3 comprises 16 residues. The CDR3 loop is CASSQVVQGGTGELFF. CDR3 sequence (DNA): TGTGCCAGCAGCCAAGTTGTCCAGGGTGGAACCGGGGAGCTGTTTTTT.

This clonotype was seen only a few times. The CDR3, as DNA: TGCGCCAGCAGCGGCCGGGTTGCAACTAATGAAAAACTGTTTTTT. It translates to CASSGRVATNEKLFF. V is TRBV4-3 and J is TRBJ1-4, with D unclear. Germline V gene sequence: CDR1 LGHNA, CDR2 YSLEER. This CDR3 has 15 amino acids. Deletions cut 5 bases from V and 0 bases from J, with 10 bases between.